Below are 27 T cell receptor beta chains sequenced from a single sample in a study of CD8 T cells in Susac syndrome. RNA totalling about 0.5 to 1 ug underwent reverse transcription with random hexamers. TCRdb passed the immunoSEQ multiplex PCR reads through MiXCR, listing each CDR3 protein once. This sample has around 170,000 distinct CDR3 sequences, with 95% found just once. What was sequenced was CD8+ T cells from PBMCs. The origin of the receptors is a human donor with Susac syndrome.

This clonotype showed up just a few times. CDR3 bases: TGCGCCAGCCACGGGGGCGATTCCTACGAGCAGTACTTC. It specifies CASHGGDSYEQYF. The gene calls are TRBV5-1 and TRBJ2-7; D possibly matches TRBD1 or TRBD2 (6 bases each). The CDR3 has 13 residues. V shed 7 bases and J shed 1 base, with 12 bases lying between them. Germline-derived CDR1 and CDR2 are SGHRS and YFSETQ.

This clonotype was picked up one time. V gene TRBV13 combines with J gene TRBJ2-7; 8 bases match TRBD1. The ends lost 8 bases at V and 0 bases at J; junction bases unmatched: 3. The CDR3 length is 13 residues. The germline gives CDR1 PRHDT, CDR2 FYEKMQ (reference sequence). Written as DNA, the CDR3 is TGTGCCAGCCGGGACAGGAGCTCCTACGAGCAGTACTTC. Protein: CASRDRSSYEQYF.

This sequence joins TRBV9 and TRBJ1-1; maybe TRBD1 (5 bases). The CDR3 loop spans 11 amino acids. Germline values: CDR1 SGDLS, CDR2 YYNGEE. Trimming left V 7 bases short and J 10 bases short, with 14 bases between. The CDR3 loop is CASVGGFGAFF. The CDR3 DNA reads TGTGCCAGCGTCGGGGGGTTTGGAGCTTTCTTT.

The CDR3 sequence: CASSQVLAGQVSGANVLTF. The CDR3 region has the DNA TGTGCCAGCAGCCAAGTCCTAGCGGGTCAAGTCTCTGGGGCCAACGTCCTGACTTTC. The chain is built from TRBV3-1 and TRBJ2-6; 8 nucleotides agree with TRBD2. Germline V gives CDR1 LGHDT, CDR2 YNNKEL (reference sequence). The CDR3 length is 19 residues. Trimming removed 1 base from V and 0 bases from J; junction bases left unmatched: 8.

The V gene is TRBV28, the J gene TRBJ1-2; D not certain. Deletions cut 2 bases from V and 13 bases from J, with 14 bases between. From germline, CDR1 is MDHEN and CDR2 SYDVKM. The CDR3 extends over 12 amino acids. CDR3 residues: CASSLDLYPRTF. CDR3 nucleotides: TGTGCCAGCAGTTTAGACCTGTATCCTCGCACCTTC.

The V call is TRBV11-2, the J call TRBJ1-1, with 8 bases lining up with TRBD1. V dropped 5 bases and J dropped 5; count of bases not matched to a gene: 4. The CDR3 consists of 13 residues. Germline V gene lookup returns CDR1 SGHAT and CDR2 FQNNGV. The CDR3 coding sequence is TGTGCCAGCAGCGCCGGACAGGGTACTGAAGCTTTCTTT. This translates into CASSAGQGTEAFF.

The chain has TRBV29-1 and TRBJ2-7; TRBD1 matches at 7 bases. Trimming took 2 bases from V and 4 from J; bases not matched to a gene: 2. Germline CDR1 SQVTM, CDR2 ANQGSEA. The CDR3 has 12 amino acids. The CDR3 DNA is TGCAGCGTTGAACAGGGGGATTACGAGCAGTACTTC. This gives the protein CSVEQGDYEQYF.

The rearrangement links TRBV12-3 or TRBV12-4 to TRBJ1-2, with a tentative D call TRBD1 (6 bases). This CDR3 comprises 13 residues. With 7 bases removed from V and 8 bases from J, the gap between germline ends came to 17 bases. The CDR3 bases are TGTGCCAGCACCGAGACAGGATCCGACGGCTACACCTTC. Its protein is CASTETGSDGYTF.

V is TRBV2 and J is TRBJ2-5, with 11 bases fitting TRBD2. Germline V gene data show CDR1 as SNHLY and CDR2 as FYNNEI. The CDR3 is 16 amino acids. V shed 6 bases, J shed 5 bases, and the junction held 11 bases outside the gene matches. CDR3 protein: CASSLLAGGLAETQYF. The CDR3 coding sequence is TGTGCCAGCAGCCTCTTAGCGGGGGGGCTCGCGGAGACCCAGTACTTC.

This chain uses TRBV27 with TRBJ2-1; D uncertain. Trimming took off 4 bases at V and 6 bases at J, with 4 bases between the two ends. CDR3 size: 11 residues. CDR1 and CDR2 (germline): MNHEY, SMNVEV (reference sequence). The CDR3: CASSWGNEQFF. The DNA for the CDR3 is TGTGCCAGCAGTTGGGGCAATGAGCAGTTCTTC.

The genes are TRBV4-1 and TRBJ2-7; a weak D match, TRBD1 (6 bases). The germline V gene encodes CDR1 MGHRA and CDR2 YSYEKL. This CDR3 spans 16 amino acids. Trimming left V 0 bases short and J 6 bases short, with 18 bases between. The CDR3 region has the DNA TGCGCCAGCAGCCAAGATGTGACAGGTCTGCTATTCGAGCAGTACTTC. Translating gives CASSQDVTGLLFEQYF.

The chain joins TRBV29-1 to TRBJ2-1; 8 bases are shared with TRBD1. Germline assignment: CDR1 SQVTM and CDR2 ANQGSEA. V dropped 7 bases and J dropped 2; count of bases not matched to a gene: 4. This CDR3 is built from 13 residues. The CDR3 loop reads CSATTGAYNEQFF. CDR3 coding DNA: TGCAGCGCTACGACAGGGGCCTACAATGAGCAGTTCTTC.

Concerning this clonotype: The junction differs from germline at one of its ends, possibly a read error. This chain links TRBV7-7 with TRBJ1-1; a possible D gene is TRBD1 (5 bases). This CDR3 region has 15 residues. Germline V gene sequence: CDR1 SSHAT, CDR2 FNYEAQ (reference sequence). CDR3 bases: TGTGCTAGCAGCCCGGCGGGGGGGATGAACACTGAAGCTTTCTTT. This sequence encodes CASSPAGGMNTEAFF.

This chain connects TRBV3-1 to TRBJ1-2, with no clear D. Germline values: CDR1 LGHDT, CDR2 YNNKEL (reference sequence). Between the trimmed V and J ends, which lost 0 bases and 8 bases, there was a span of 7 bases. The CDR3 has 12 amino acids. CDR3 loop: CASSQDQQGYTF. CDR3 in DNA: TGTGCCAGCAGCCAAGACCAGCAAGGCTACACCTTC.

The chain is built from TRBV24-1 and TRBJ2-2, with D perhaps matching TRBD1 (5 bases). Germline lookup yields CDR1 KGHDR and CDR2 SFDVKD. This CDR3 region has 13 residues. V was cut by 6 bases and J by 6 bases, with 10 bases left in between. In nucleotides, the CDR3 is TGTGCCACCAGTACGAAAGGGGCCGGGGAGCTGTTTTTT. Translation gives CATSTKGAGELFF.

The genes are TRBV27 and TRBJ1-1, with D uncertain. The CDR3 spans 13 residues. V was clipped by 5 bases and J by 5 bases, with 12 bases between them. In germline, CDR1 is MNHEY, CDR2 SMNVEV (reference sequence). The CDR3 DNA is TGTGCCAGCAGTCGACCTTGGGAAACTGAAGCTTTCTTT. It is translated as CASSRPWETEAFF.

This clonotype turned up a few times. This chain connects TRBV27 to TRBJ1-2; D gene uncertain. The CDR3 extends over 11 amino acids. In germline, CDR1 is MNHEY, CDR2 SMNVEV (reference sequence). V was shortened by 7 bases and J by 4 bases, with 7 bases between the two germline ends. The CDR3 reads CASTSGYGYTF. CDR3 DNA: TGTGCCAGCACCTCCGGCTATGGCTACACCTTC.

The chain carries TRBV20-1 and TRBJ1-1; TRBD1 agrees at 9 bases. V gave up 5 bases and J gave up 5 bases; unmatched junction bases: 9. The CDR3 is 14 amino acids. Germline CDR1 and CDR2: DFQATT and SNEGSKA (reference sequence). CDR3 region: CSAETTGGRTEAFF. DNA of the CDR3: TGCAGTGCTGAGACAACAGGGGGCAGGACTGAAGCTTTCTTT.

The chain has TRBV19 and TRBJ2-5; D is possibly TRBD1 (6 bases). Germline CDR1 is LNHDA and CDR2 is SQIVND (reference sequence). The CDR3 loop spans 14 amino acids. V gave up 3 bases and J gave up 5 bases, with 13 bases separating them. For the CDR3, the DNA is TGTGCCAGTAGTATGCAGGGGTCTCAGGAGACCCAGTACTTC. Amino acids: CASSMQGSQETQYF.

The chain links TRBV19 to TRBJ1-2, with a possible D match to TRBD1 (5 bases). The CDR3 is made up of 13 amino acids. CDR1 and CDR2 (germline): LNHDA, SQIVND (reference sequence). The V end lost 9 bases, the J end lost 6 bases, and 17 bases lay between the germline ends. CDR3 sequence: CASAPRGRNGYTF. CDR3 DNA sequence: TGTGCCAGCGCCCCGAGGGGACGCAATGGCTACACCTTC.

The chain couples TRBV20-1 to TRBJ1-1, with D tentatively TRBD1 (6 bases). The V gene's germline CDR1 is DFQATT and CDR2 SNEGSKA (reference sequence). This CDR3 has 12 residues. V lost 3 bases and J 2 bases, leaving 7 bases between the germline ends. The CDR3 DNA reads TGCAGTGCTAGGGACAGAAACACTGAAGCTTTCTTT. Protein sequence: CSARDRNTEAFF.

The rearrangement uses TRBV12-3 or TRBV12-4 and TRBJ2-3; TRBD2 matches 10 bases. The V gene end was trimmed by 6 bases and the J gene end by 6 bases; junction bases not matched to a gene: 9. This CDR3 spans 15 amino acids. DNA for the CDR3: TGTGCCAGCAGCCGGACCAAGGGACTAGCGGATACGCAGTATTTT. This encodes CASSRTKGLADTQYF.

This clonotype was picked up one time. The chain combines TRBV28 with TRBJ2-7, with 10 bases matching TRBD1. This CDR3 has 16 residues. In germline, CDR1 is MDHEN, CDR2 SYDVKM. The junction had 11 bases not matched to a gene; V was cut back by 5 bases and J by 4 bases. CDR3 in amino acids: CASSLSLGDRGYEQYF. The CDR3, as DNA: TGTGCCAGCAGTCTATCGTTGGGGGACAGGGGATACGAGCAGTACTTC.

J is TRBJ1-2 and V is TRBV2; D unresolved. Trimming pared 4 bases from V and 6 bases from J, leaving 12 bases between. The germline V gene encodes CDR1 SNHLY and CDR2 FYNNEI. The CDR3 runs 13 residues. CDR3 amino acids: CASSASLDHGYTF. CDR3 DNA sequence: TGTGCCAGCAGTGCCTCCCTGGACCATGGCTACACCTTC.

This chain links TRBV7-9 with TRBJ2-5; 10 bases align to TRBD1. Trimming removed 7 bases from V and 2 bases from J; junction bases left unmatched: 10. The germline V gene encodes CDR1 SEHNR and CDR2 FQNEAQ (reference sequence). The CDR3 is 16 residues long. CDR3 bases: TGTGCCAGCACCATACTCCAGGACAGGGGGCAAGAGACCCAGTACTTC. Encoded protein: CASTILQDRGQETQYF.

The CDR3 sequence is CASSLSAGLETQYF. DNA of the CDR3: TGTGCCAGCAGTTTATCGGCAGGATTAGAGACCCAGTACTTC. This chain joins TRBV27 and TRBJ2-5; D gene uncertain. The CDR3 has 14 residues. Germline CDR1 MNHEY, CDR2 SMNVEV (reference sequence). The V and J ends lost 0 bases and 4 bases respectively, with 9 bases between them.

The chain combines TRBV27 with TRBJ2-7; 11 positions agree with TRBD2. Germline V gene sequence: CDR1 MNHEY, CDR2 SMNVEV (reference sequence). Germline trimming cut 6 bases from V and 3 bases from J; bases unmatched to any gene: 4. This CDR3 is built from 14 residues. The CDR3 DNA reads TGTGCCAGCAGGCTTCTAGCGGGAGGCTACGAGCAGTACTTC. Its translation is CASRLLAGGYEQYF.